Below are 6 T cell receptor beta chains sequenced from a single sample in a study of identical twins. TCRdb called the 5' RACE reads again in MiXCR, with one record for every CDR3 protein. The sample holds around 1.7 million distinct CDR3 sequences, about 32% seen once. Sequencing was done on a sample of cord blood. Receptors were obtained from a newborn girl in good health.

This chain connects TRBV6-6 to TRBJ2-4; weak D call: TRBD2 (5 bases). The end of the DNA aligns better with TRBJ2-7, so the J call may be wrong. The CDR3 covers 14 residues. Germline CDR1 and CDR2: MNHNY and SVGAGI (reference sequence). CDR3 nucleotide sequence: TGTGCCAGCAGTTACTCGTCTAGCCACTACGAGCAGTACTTC. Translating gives CASSYSSSHYEQYF.

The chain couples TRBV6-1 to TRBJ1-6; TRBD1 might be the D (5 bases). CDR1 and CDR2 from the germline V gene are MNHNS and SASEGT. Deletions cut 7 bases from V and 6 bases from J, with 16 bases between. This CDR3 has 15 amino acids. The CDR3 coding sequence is TGTGCCAGCATGGTCTTACGGGGCCTTAATTCACCCCTCCACTTT. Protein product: CASMVLRGLNSPLHF.

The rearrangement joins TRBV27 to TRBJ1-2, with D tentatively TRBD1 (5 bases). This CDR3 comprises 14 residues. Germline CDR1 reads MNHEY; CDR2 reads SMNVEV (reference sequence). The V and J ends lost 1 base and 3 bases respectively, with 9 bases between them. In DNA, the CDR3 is TGTGCCAGCAGTTTATACCAGGGTTACTATGGCTACACCTTC. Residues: CASSLYQGYYGYTF.

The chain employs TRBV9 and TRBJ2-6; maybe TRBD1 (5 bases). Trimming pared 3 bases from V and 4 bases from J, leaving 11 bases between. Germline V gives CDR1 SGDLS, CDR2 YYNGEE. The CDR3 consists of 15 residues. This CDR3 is CASSEQGSGANVLTF. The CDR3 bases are TGTGCCAGCAGCGAGCAGGGCTCCGGGGCCAACGTCCTGACTTTC.

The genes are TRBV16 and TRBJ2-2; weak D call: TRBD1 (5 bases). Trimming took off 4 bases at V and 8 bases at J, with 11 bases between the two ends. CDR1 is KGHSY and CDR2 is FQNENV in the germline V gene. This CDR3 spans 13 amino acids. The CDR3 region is CASSPKRTGELFF. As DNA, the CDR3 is TGTGCCAGCAGCCCCAAACGGACAGGGGAGCTGTTTTTT.

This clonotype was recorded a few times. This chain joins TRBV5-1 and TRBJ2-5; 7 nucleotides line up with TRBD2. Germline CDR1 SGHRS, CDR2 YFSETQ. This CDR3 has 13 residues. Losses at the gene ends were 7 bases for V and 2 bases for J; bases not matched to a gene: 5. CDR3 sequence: CASARTRQETQYF. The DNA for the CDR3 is TGCGCCAGCGCCAGGACTAGGCAAGAGACCCAGTACTTC. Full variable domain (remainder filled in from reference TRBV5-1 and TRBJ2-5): KAGVTQTPRYLIKTRGQQVTLSCSPISGHRSVSWYQQTPGQGLQFLFEYFSETQRNKGNFPGRFSGRQFSNSRSEMNVSTLELGDSALYLCASARTRQETQYFGPGTRLLVL.